These 5 T cell receptor beta chains were sequenced from one sample in a study of blood T cell repertoires in COVID-19. Here immunoSEQ multiplex PCR was the method, and the copy in TCRdb shows in-frame clones only, minus some. The data show a few hundred thousand clones, about 86% seen once. The sample taken for sequencing was PBMCs or T cells enriched from blood (not recorded which). The receptors here all came from a woman between 50 and 59 years old with acute COVID-19.

This clone was counted between two and nine times. The rearrangement joins TRBV7-9 to TRBJ2-1; D might be TRBD2 (5 bases). V was shortened by 5 bases and J by 6 bases, with 8 bases between the two germline ends. CDR1 is SEHNR and CDR2 is FQNEAQ in the germline V gene (reference sequence). The CDR3 has 12 amino acids. CDR3 DNA: TGTGCCAGCAGCCCGGGAAGCAATGAGCAGTTCTTC. Residues: CASSPGSNEQFF.

This clone showed up just a few times. The chain is built from TRBV28 and TRBJ2-7, with a possible D match to TRBD1 (5 bases). This CDR3 has 14 amino acids. The V end was cut by 6 bases, the J end by 2 bases, with 14 bases between. Germline V CDR1 and CDR2: MDHEN, SYDVKM. The chain's CDR3 is CASSLDRQTYEQYF. In DNA, the CDR3 is TGTGCCAGCAGCCTCGATCGACAGACCTACGAGCAGTACTTC.

DNA for the CDR3: TGTGCCAGCTCACCACCGATTCAGGGGGCGTTGCGGACTGAAGCTTTCTTT. Protein: CASSPPIQGALRTEAFF. The genes are TRBV18 and TRBJ1-1; the match to TRBD1 covers 8 bases. The junction had 11 bases not matched to a gene; V was cut back by 0 bases and J by 5 bases. The germline CDR1 and CDR2 sequences are KGHSH and LQKENI. This CDR3 contains 17 residues.

The V call is TRBV7-6, the J call TRBJ1-3, with D possibly matching TRBD1 (6 bases). CDR1 and CDR2 from the germline V gene are SGHVS and FNYEAQ. The germline V and J ends were trimmed by 4 bases and 4 bases, with 11 bases remaining between them. There are 14 residues in the CDR3. The CDR3 region has the DNA TGTGCCAGCAGCTCAGGGGCCAGAGGAAACACCATATATTTT. Translated: CASSSGARGNTIYF.

CDR3 sequence: CASSQGGGPYEQYF. CDR3 in DNA: TGTGCCAGCAGCCAAGGGGGTGGCCCCTACGAGCAGTACTTC. The chain has TRBV2 and TRBJ2-7, with D possibly matching TRBD1 (6 bases). Trimming left V 6 bases short and J 2 bases short, with 14 bases between. CDR1 and CDR2 (germline): SNHLY, FYNNEI. This CDR3 has 14 residues.